This T cell receptor (beta chain) was identified in a study of shared clonotypes between healthy human individuals. Sequencing was performed on unsorted PBMC DNA using ten immunoSEQ deep assay plates. Generated by immunoSEQ multiplex PCR, the TCRdb table keeps only in-frame clones and is missing some. The sample includes fewer than 700,000 clones, around 78% of them seen just once. The CDR3 covers 13 residues. Germline CDR1 GTSNPN, CDR2 SVGIG (reference sequence). The sequencing sample was made of PBMCs. The receptor comes from a middle-aged woman in good health. Some clones in this sample may be carry-over from other donors' samples. V and J are TRBV30 and TRBJ2-5; no definite D call. The J call may be wrong; the DNA end is better matched by TRBJ2-7. In DNA, the CDR3 is TGTGCCTGGACCCGGACGGATTCCTACGAGCAGTACTTC. Protein: CAWTRTDSYEQYF.